This TCR beta chain was documented in a study of shared clonotypes between healthy human individuals. CD4+ cell separation produced CD45RA+ naive and CD45RA-negative memory subsets. CDR3 length: 13 residues. Germline loops: CDR1 MNHNY, CDR2 SVGAGI (reference sequence). V was shortened by 4 bases and J by 9 bases, with 13 bases between the two germline ends. A single count supports this clone. Several immunoSEQ plates held equal portions of the genomic DNA taken from each subset. Sequencing was performed with immunoSEQ multiplex PCR; in TCRdb, only in-frame clones are kept and a portion is missing. The sample includes about 2.3 million clones, 85% to 95% of them seen just once.

The gene calls are TRBV6-6 and TRBJ2-1, with D possibly being TRBD2 (6 bases). The receptor's source is a man between 18 and 35 years old in good health. Some clones in this sample may be carry-over from other donors' samples. The sequencing input was naive CD4+ T cells from PBMCs. Subset denoted: CD45RA+ positively selected. The chain's CDR3 is CASSSGTPTEQFF. For the CDR3, the DNA is TGTGCCAGCAGTTCGGGGACTCCTACTGAGCAGTTCTTC.